Presented here are 27 T cell receptor beta chains from one specimen sequenced in a study of T-cell reconstitution after alpha-beta-depleted transplantation in children. Preparation of the TCRbeta library involved a method that used unique molecular identifiers. TCRdb redid the calling of the PCR reads with MiXCR, one entry per CDR3 protein. The sample consists of more than 85,000 distinct CDR3 sequences, roughly 7.2% of them appearing once. Sample: PBMCs, taken before TCRalphabeta/CD19-depleted stem cell transplant. These receptors were taken from a boy aged 2 to 10 with acute lymphoblastic leukemia, due to receive a stem cell transplant.

This clonotype was counted between two and nine times. J is TRBJ1-1 and V is TRBV29-1; D may be TRBD1 (5 bases). The CDR3 has 12 residues. V dropped 4 bases and J dropped 5 bases, with 11 bases sitting between them. The V gene's germline CDR1 is SQVTM and CDR2 ANQGSEA. CDR3 bases: TGCAGCGTTGGAGGGGATGGGACTGAAGCTTTCTTT. This sequence encodes CSVGGDGTEAFF.

In its sample, this clonotype was seen many times. V is TRBV4-1 and J is TRBJ1-1, with 8 positions matching TRBD1. The germline gives CDR1 MGHRA, CDR2 YSYEKL. The CDR3 is 16 residues long. The ends lost 6 bases at V and 3 bases at J; junction bases unmatched: 12. CDR3 protein: CASRIGQGTSYTEAFF. The DNA of the CDR3 is TGCGCCAGCAGAATCGGACAGGGCACAAGTTACACTGAAGCTTTCTTT.

This clonotype was detected ten times or more. The chain carries TRBV7-2 and TRBJ2-1; D not resolved. Per the germline V gene, CDR1 is SGHTA and CDR2 is FQGNSA. This CDR3 region has 13 residues. The V gene lost 3 bases and the J gene lost 8 bases, with 11 bases spanning the gap. CDR3 coding DNA: TGTGCCAGCAGCTTTAGGCCGGGCCATGAGCAGTTCTTC. Amino acids: CASSFRPGHEQFF.

This CDR3 reads CASSVQDPNTGELFF. The CDR3 DNA sequence: TGTGCCAGCAGCGTACAGGACCCGAACACCGGGGAGCTGTTTTTT. The rearrangement uses TRBV9 and TRBJ2-2, with D hard to call. Trimming left V 1 base short and J 0 bases short, with 7 bases between. There are 15 residues in the CDR3. CDR1 SGDLS and CDR2 YYNGEE come from the germline V gene. Supplemented by reference TRBV9 and TRBJ2-2, the full variable domain reads DSGVTQTPKHLITATGQRVTLRCSPRSGDLSVYWYQQSLDQGLQFLIQYYNGEERAKGNILERFSAQQFPDLHSELNLSSLELGDSALYFCASSVQDPNTGELFFGEGSRLTVL.

This clonotype was recorded at least ten times. The chain combines TRBV5-1 with TRBJ2-7; unclear D gene. Trimming removed 0 bases from V and 1 base from J, with 8 bases in between. The CDR3 loop spans 14 amino acids. Germline-derived CDR1 and CDR2 are SGHRS and YFSETQ. In nucleotides, the CDR3 is TGCGCCAGCAGCTTGGATAAGGGATCCTACGAGCAGTACTTC. This translates into CASSLDKGSYEQYF. The whole variable domain, remainder taken from reference TRBV5-1 and TRBJ2-7, is KAGVTQTPRYLIKTRGQQVTLSCSPISGHRSVSWYQQTPGQGLQFLFEYFSETQRNKGNFPGRFSGRQFSNSRSEMNVSTLELGDSALYLCASSLDKGSYEQYFGPGTRLTVT.

This clonotype occurred many times. The J gene is TRBJ2-1, the V gene TRBV14; no firm D call. This CDR3 comprises 13 residues. Germline V CDR1 and CDR2: SGHDN, FVKESK. V lost 4 bases and J 4 bases, leaving 8 bases between the germline ends. The CDR3 DNA is TGTGCCAGCAGCCCACCTGGGTACAATGAGCAGTTCTTC. It yields the protein CASSPPGYNEQFF.

With respect to this clonotype: No conserved phenylalanine or tryptophan is present at the end of the CDR3, so a read error is the likely explanation. The chain combines TRBV4-2 with TRBJ2-1, with 7 bases identical to TRBD2. With V trimmed by 0 bases and J by 8 bases, 13 bases remained unmatched. This CDR3 comprises 17 residues. Germline CDR1 is LGHNA and CDR2 is YNFKEQ. CDR3 amino acids: CASSQELAMGGVDEQFL. Here the CDR3 DNA reads TGTGCCAGCAGCCAAGAACTAGCGATGGGTGGGGTCGATGAGCAGTTCTTG.

This clonotype was seen a handful of times. The genes are TRBV6-6 and TRBJ1-2; D is ambiguous. V was pared by 5 bases and J by 13 bases, with 14 bases between. Per germline, CDR1 MNHNY and CDR2 SVGAGI (reference sequence). This CDR3 region has 11 residues. In DNA form, the CDR3 reads TGTGCCAGCAGTCTCCGAGGCGGCCGCACCTTC. Translated: CASSLRGGRTF.

The chain employs TRBV6-2 or TRBV6-3 and TRBJ2-2, with D maybe TRBD2 (6 bases). Germline assignment: CDR1 MNHEY and CDR2 SVGEGT. CDR3 size: 17 residues. The V end lost 4 bases, the J end lost 1 base, and 16 bases lay between the germline ends. For the CDR3, the DNA is TGTGCCAGCAGTTCGACCCTAGGACTACTGAACACCGGGGAGCTGTTTTTT. Amino acids: CASSSTLGLLNTGELFF.

This clonotype was observed many times. For the CDR3, the DNA is TGTGCCAGCAGCTCCTTGGGGGGAGTCTATGGCTACACCTTC. It translates to CASSSLGGVYGYTF. The chain links TRBV7-8 to TRBJ1-2, with D possibly TRBD1 on 5 matching bases. CDR1 SGHVS and CDR2 FQNEAQ come from the germline V gene. The CDR3 contains 14 residues. V lost 4 bases and J 4 bases, leaving 13 bases between the germline ends.

The chain joins TRBV11-2 to TRBJ2-5; 13 positions match TRBD2. This CDR3 spans 16 amino acids. Germline trimming cut 6 bases from V and 4 bases from J; bases unmatched to any gene: 8. In germline, CDR1 is SGHAT, CDR2 FQNNGV. The CDR3: CASRRTSGGWGETQYF. For the CDR3, the DNA is TGTGCCAGCAGGAGGACTAGCGGGGGATGGGGAGAGACCCAGTACTTC. The full variable domain, rest sourced from reference TRBV11-2 and TRBJ2-5, is EAGVAQSPRYKIIEKRQSVAFWCNPISGHATLYWYQQILGQGPKLLIQFQNNGVVDDSQLPKDRFSAERLKGVDSTLKIQPAKLEDSAVYLCASRRTSGGWGETQYFGPGTRLLVL.

This clonotype was seen repeatedly, ten times or more. The gene calls are TRBV11-2 and TRBJ2-2; D is undetermined. Germline V CDR1 and CDR2: SGHAT, FQNNGV. V gave up 5 bases and J gave up 5 bases, with 12 bases separating them. The CDR3 extends over 14 amino acids. CDR3 amino acids: CASSPPLRTGELFF. The CDR3 DNA follows: TGTGCCAGCAGCCCGCCCCTAAGGACCGGGGAGCTGTTTTTT. The variable domain in full, with the rest retrieved from reference TRBV11-2 and TRBJ2-2, is EAGVAQSPRYKIIEKRQSVAFWCNPISGHATLYWYQQILGQGPKLLIQFQNNGVVDDSQLPKDRFSAERLKGVDSTLKIQPAKLEDSAVYLCASSPPLRTGELFFGEGSRLTVL.

This clonotype has a handful of counts. The rearrangement uses TRBV12-3 or TRBV12-4 and TRBJ1-5; D ambiguous. The V gene lost 5 bases and the J gene lost 3 bases, with 11 bases spanning the gap. CDR3 length: 14 amino acids. The CDR3 here is CASSPLSLNQPQHF. The CDR3 DNA follows: TGTGCCAGCAGTCCCCTGTCGCTCAATCAGCCCCAGCATTTT.

This clonotype was counted at least ten times. This chain uses TRBV9 with TRBJ2-3; 12 bases agree with TRBD2. The J segment lost 5 bases and the V segment lost 0 bases, leaving 4 bases of the junction unmatched. The CDR3 covers 16 residues. CDR1 and CDR2 (germline): SGDLS, YYNGEE. The CDR3 is CASSVASGGVGDTQYF. CDR3 nucleotide sequence: TGTGCCAGCAGCGTAGCTAGCGGGGGGGTGGGAGATACGCAGTATTTT. The entire variable domain, with the rest obtained from reference TRBV9 and TRBJ2-3, is as follows: DSGVTQTPKHLITATGQRVTLRCSPRSGDLSVYWYQQSLDQGLQFLIQYYNGEERAKGNILERFSAQQFPDLHSELNLSSLELGDSALYFCASSVASGGVGDTQYFGPGTRLTVL.

This clonotype was seen repeatedly, ten times or more. V gene TRBV7-2 combines with J gene TRBJ2-5, with a tentative D call TRBD2 (5 bases). The V gene's germline CDR1 is SGHTA and CDR2 FQGNSA. V was trimmed by 1 base and J by 3 bases, leaving 15 bases between them. CDR3 length: 16 residues. The chain's CDR3 is CASSLERAGLEETQYF. CDR3 coding DNA: TGTGCCAGCAGCTTAGAGAGGGCAGGACTTGAAGAGACCCAGTACTTC.

The rearrangement uses TRBV20-1 and TRBJ1-6; perhaps TRBD1 as D (5 bases). With 4 bases removed from V and 10 bases from J, the gap between germline ends came to 17 bases. Germline V gene lookup returns CDR1 DFQATT and CDR2 SNEGSKA (reference sequence). This CDR3 contains 14 residues. For the CDR3, the DNA is TGCAGTGCTATTGACCTCCAGACAGAATCACCCCTCCACTTT. Its translation: CSAIDLQTESPLHF.

This clonotype was seen at least ten times. V usage is TRBV20-1 and J usage is TRBJ1-1; 7 nucleotides agree with TRBD1. Germline lookup yields CDR1 DFQATT and CDR2 SNEGSKA (reference sequence). CDR3 length: 12 amino acids. V lost 2 bases to trimming and J lost 3 bases; unmatched junction nucleotides: 0. CDR3 sequence: CSARQGDTEAFF. Written as DNA, the CDR3 is TGCAGTGCTAGACAGGGGGACACTGAAGCTTTCTTT.

This clonotype has a handful of counts. This chain connects TRBV20-1 to TRBJ2-7; D may be TRBD1 or TRBD2 (5 bases each). This CDR3 is 15 amino acids long. Trimming left V 3 bases short and J 1 base short, with 16 bases between. Germline V gene sequence: CDR1 DFQATT, CDR2 SNEGSKA (reference sequence). The CDR3 bases are TGCAGTGCTAGCGGGTGGGACGCCCAGTCCTACGAGCAGTACTTC. Translated: CSASGWDAQSYEQYF.

The V call is TRBV20-1, the J call TRBJ2-3, with 9 positions matching TRBD2. The CDR3 is made up of 13 amino acids. Trimming at V came to 4 bases and at J to 4 bases, leaving 3 bases not matched to a gene. CDR1 is DFQATT, CDR2 SNEGSKA, per germline (reference sequence). CDR3 in amino acids: CSAKLAGADTQYF. The CDR3 bases are TGCAGTGCTAAACTAGCGGGTGCAGATACGCAGTATTTT.

The rearrangement joins TRBV5-1 to TRBJ2-7, with a possible D match to TRBD1 (6 bases). CDR1 is SGHRS and CDR2 is YFSETQ in the germline V gene. The CDR3 runs 14 residues. Between the trimmed V and J ends, which lost 3 bases and 6 bases, there was a span of 16 bases. The CDR3 spells CASSSTGPLAEQYF. The CDR3 bases are TGCGCCAGCAGCTCGACAGGTCCCTTAGCCGAGCAGTACTTC.

This clonotype has just a few counts. The chain joins TRBV7-2 to TRBJ2-1, with 8 bases lining up with TRBD2. With 1 base clipped from V and 10 bases from J, the junction kept 6 bases outside the gene matches. There are 14 residues in the CDR3. CDR1 and CDR2 (germline): SGHTA, FQGNSA. The CDR3 here is CASSLGGGPREQFF. The CDR3 region has the DNA TGTGCCAGCAGCTTAGGCGGGGGGCCGCGGGAGCAGTTCTTC.

Comments on this clonotype: A much larger clone differs from this one at a single base, so this may be a read error. The J gene is TRBJ1-2, the V gene TRBV12-3 or TRBV12-4; D might be TRBD1 (5 bases). This CDR3 is built from 14 residues. The CDR3 reads CASSFGRASYGYIF. The CDR3 DNA reads as TGTGCCAGCAGTTTCGGCAGGGCCAGCTATGGCTACATCTTC.

In its sample, this clonotype was seen a few times. This sequence joins TRBV7-2 and TRBJ2-3; 10 nucleotides line up with TRBD2. Trimming at V came to 0 bases and at J to 6 bases, leaving 9 bases not matched to a gene. The V gene's germline CDR1 is SGHTA and CDR2 FQGNSA. This CDR3 has 17 amino acids. CDR3 DNA sequence: TGTGCCAGCAGCTTAGCGGGGTTCAGCGGGGGGGCGGATACGCAGTATTTT. This encodes CASSLAGFSGGADTQYF.

This clonotype was counted ten times or more. This chain links TRBV20-1 with TRBJ1-2; D unresolved. Germline V lookup: CDR1 DFQATT, CDR2 SNEGSKA (reference sequence). V lost 0 bases and J lost 5, with 4 bases in between. The CDR3 contains 11 residues. This chain's CDR3 is CSAREQYGYTF. CDR3 in DNA: TGCAGTGCTAGAGAGCAATATGGCTACACCTTC.

V usage is TRBV7-2 and J usage is TRBJ2-1, with 8 bases aligning to TRBD2. Per the germline V gene, CDR1 is SGHTA and CDR2 is FQGNSA. Unmatched junction bases numbered 10, after V lost 5 bases and J lost 1 base. The CDR3 runs to 17 residues. The chain's CDR3 is CASSALAGRLSYNEQFF. The DNA of the CDR3 is TGTGCCAGCAGCGCGTTAGCGGGGAGGCTTTCCTACAATGAGCAGTTCTTC.

In this sample, this clonotype turned up a few times. The chain combines TRBV20-1 with TRBJ1-6; D is undetermined. Germline CDR1 and CDR2: DFQATT and SNEGSKA (reference sequence). Between the trimmed V and J ends, which lost 3 bases and 0 bases, there was a span of 3 bases. This CDR3 spans 13 amino acids. The CDR3: CSASSSYNSPLHF. For the CDR3, the DNA is TGCAGTGCTAGTAGCTCCTATAATTCACCCCTCCACTTT.

This clonotype has a count of ten or more. J is TRBJ2-2 and V is TRBV12-3 or TRBV12-4, with D tentatively TRBD1 or TRBD2 (5 bases each). The CDR3 spans 14 residues. Deletions cut 4 bases from V and 7 bases from J, with 13 bases between. CDR3 region: CASSYLTRGGELFF. DNA of the CDR3: TGTGCCAGCAGTTACCTTACTAGGGGCGGGGAGCTGTTTTTT.